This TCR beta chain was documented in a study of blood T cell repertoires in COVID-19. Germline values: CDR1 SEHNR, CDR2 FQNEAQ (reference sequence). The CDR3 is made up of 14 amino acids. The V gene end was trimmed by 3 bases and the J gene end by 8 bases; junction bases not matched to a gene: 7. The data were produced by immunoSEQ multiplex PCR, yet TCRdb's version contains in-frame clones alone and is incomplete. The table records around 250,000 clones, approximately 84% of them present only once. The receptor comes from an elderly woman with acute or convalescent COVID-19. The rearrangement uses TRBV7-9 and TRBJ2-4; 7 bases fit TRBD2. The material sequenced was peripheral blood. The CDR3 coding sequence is TGTGCCAGCAGCTTTCCAGCGGGGAGGGACATTCAGTACTTC. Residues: CASSFPAGRDIQYF.